These T cell receptor beta chains were read from a single sample in a study of shared clonotypes between healthy human individuals. Here immunoSEQ multiplex PCR was the method, and the copy in TCRdb shows in-frame clones only, minus some. The sample includes roughly 2.5 million clones, approximately 92% seen only once; the top ten take around 0.15%. The sample comprised naive CD4+ T cells sorted from blood. The receptors derive from a young man in good health. Each CDR3 is given with its conserved first and last residue. A D gene is named only where the DNA matches it firmly. Size values are once, few and many counts, or a class for expanded clones, and some rows have none.

size | D | J | V | CDR3 | DNA
- | TRBD2 | TRBJ2-3 | TRBV11-2 | CASSKTSGFTDTQYF | TGTGCCAGCAGCAAGACTAGCGGTTTCACAGATACGCAGTATTTT
- | TRBD1 | TRBJ1-6 | TRBV6-1 | CASSETRGCYF | TGTGCCAGCAGTGAAACCAGGGGGTGCTACTTT
- | TRBD1 | TRBJ2-2 | TRBV5-6 | CASSHGTGGRTGELFF | TGTGCCAGCAGCCACGGGACAGGGGGCCGGACCGGGGAGCTGTTTTTT
- | - | TRBJ1-3 | TRBV4-1 | CASSQDRGGGNTIYF | TGCGCCAGCAGCCAAGATCGCGGGGGAGGAAACACCATATATTTT
once | - | TRBJ2-7 | TRBV4-3 | CASSQTLSGVEQYF | TGCGCCAGCAGCCAAACGTTATCCGGGGTCGAGCAGTACTTC
few | TRBD1 | TRBJ2-7 | TRBV7-3 | CASNTQGAPHEQYF | TGTGCCAGCAACACCCAGGGGGCGCCCCACGAGCAGTACTTC
- | TRBD1 | TRBJ1-1 | TRBV5-1 | CASSFKDRVNTEAFF | TGCGCCAGCAGCTTCAAAGACAGGGTGAACACTGAAGCTTTCTTT
few | TRBD1 | TRBJ1-1 | TRBV29-1 | CSGGTGNTEAFF | TGCAGCGGAGGGACAGGGAACACTGAAGCTTTCTTT
- | - | TRBJ1-4 | TRBV7-9 | CASSRLRDLDEKLFF | TGTGCCAGCAGCCGTCTCCGGGACTTGGATGAAAAACTGTTTTTT
- | - | TRBJ2-1 | TRBV29-1 | CSAKPGLGIWHEQFF | TGCAGCGCCAAACCGGGACTGGGAATTTGGCATGAGCAGTTCTTC
- | - | TRBJ1-6 | TRBV5-1 | CASSSDWDSPLHF | TGCGCCAGCAGCTCGGACTGGGATTCACCCCTCCACTTT
- | - | TRBJ1-3 | TRBV9 | CASSVSGSLTGNTIYF | TGTGCCAGCAGCGTTTCAGGGTCGTTGACTGGAAACACCATATATTTT
- | TRBD2 | TRBJ2-1 | TRBV5-4 | CASSLGTSGSYNEQFF | TGTGCCAGCAGCTTGGGGACTAGCGGTTCCTACAATGAGCAGTTCTTC
- | - | TRBJ2-2 | TRBV9 | CASSVRVGSGELFF | TGTGCCAGCAGCGTGAGAGTTGGGTCCGGGGAGCTGTTTTTT
- | - | TRBJ2-5 | TRBV7-2 | CASSLWASREETQYF | TGTGCCAGCAGCTTATGGGCCTCCAGGGAAGAGACCCAGTACTTC
- | - | TRBJ1-3 | TRBV28 | CASSLDHRVGNTIYF | TGTGCCAGCAGTTTAGACCACCGGGTTGGAAACACCATATATTTT
- | - | TRBJ1-1 | TRBV20-1 | CSARGIEAFF | TGCAGTGCTAGGGGGATTGAAGCTTTCTTT
- | - | TRBJ1-1 | TRBV19 | CASSIIAGFGTEAFF | TGTGCCAGTAGTATAATAGCGGGCTTCGGGACTGAAGCTTTCTTT
- | - | TRBJ2-7 | TRBV29-1 | CSVEDGSYEQYF | TGCAGCGTTGAGGACGGCTCCTACGAGCAGTACTTC
few | - | TRBJ1-1 | TRBV30 | CAWSAPPELYGAFF | TGTGCCTGGAGTGCCCCCCCAGAGTTGTATGGAGCTTTCTTT
- | - | TRBJ1-4 | TRBV7-9 | CASSLKGEKLFF | TGTGCCAGCAGCTTAAAAGGTGAAAAACTGTTTTTT
- | - | TRBJ1-2 | TRBV2 | CASSGAKLYGYTF | TGTGCCAGCAGTGGGGCCAAGCTCTATGGCTACACCTTC
once | - | TRBJ2-3 | TRBV27 | CASSNGGRTDTQYF | TGTGCCAGCAGTAACGGGGGGCGCACAGATACGCAGTATTTT
- | - | TRBJ1-4 | TRBV30 | CAWSPGQLREKLFF | TGTGCCTGGAGTCCCGGACAGCTAAGGGAAAAACTGTTTTTT
- | TRBD2 | TRBJ2-7 | TRBV25-1 | CASSEFRTSGDEWYF | TGTGCCAGCAGTGAATTTAGGACTAGCGGGGACGAGTGGTACTTC
- | TRBD1 | TRBJ1-6 | TRBV6-5 | CASSYSGTGESPLHF | TGTGCCAGCAGTTACTCGGGGACAGGGGAATCACCCCTCCACTTT
few | - | TRBJ1-6 | TRBV27 | CASRQAGDSPLHF | TGTGCCAGCAGACAGGCCGGGGATTCACCCCTCCACTTT
once | - | TRBJ2-1 | TRBV9 | CASSVSGGLALSLDEQFF | TGTGCCAGCAGCGTAAGTGGGGGGCTAGCGTTGAGCCTGGATGAGCAGTTCTTC
- | - | TRBJ1-2 | TRBV11-2 | CASSLESNYGYTF | TGTGCCAGCAGCTTAGAAAGTAACTATGGCTACACCTTC
once | - | TRBJ2-3 | TRBV5-1 | CASSLVGAPDTQYF | TGCGCCAGCAGCTTGGTCGGGGCCCCAGATACGCAGTATTTT
- | TRBD2 | TRBJ2-2 | TRBV6-1 | CASSGTSSNTGELFF | TGTGCCTCAAGCGGGACTAGCAGTAACACCGGGGAGCTGTTTTTT
- | - | TRBJ1-5 | TRBV19 | CASSIDRANQPQHF | TGTGCCAGTAGTATAGACAGGGCTAATCAGCCCCAGCATTTT
- | - | TRBJ2-2 | TRBV7-9 | CASSSTGNTGELFF | TGTGCCAGCAGTTCGACAGGGAACACCGGGGAGCTGTTTTTT